The T cell receptor beta chain described here comes from a study of blood T cells in healthy people across ages. The study's findings and limits: Getting older went along with TCR beta diversity per million T cells dropping roughly linearly.

CDR1 and CDR2 from the germline V gene are SNHLY and FYNNEI. The CDR3 spans 14 residues. In the case of this clonotype: Its antigen is not identified. The junction does not match germline at one end; this may be a read error.

The use of a sample-barcoded 5' primer and a J-beta primer mix characterized a second PCR of about 6 to 12 cycles. Template switching added a 12-random-nucleotide identifier to every cDNA molecule. MiXCR, run by TCRdb on the 5' RACE reads, gives a single entry per CDR3 protein. In the table there are about 1,500,000 distinct CDR3 sequences, around 42% of which are singletons. They isolated at least 6.5 million PBMCs from each sample. Sequenced material: blood. The sequence derives from a woman between 18 and 30 years old in good health. V gene TRBV2 combines with J gene TRBJ1-5; TRBD1 agrees at 10 bases. CDR3 region: CAGSETGGSQPQHF. Here the CDR3 DNA reads TGTGCCGGCAGTGAGACAGGGGGCAGTCAGCCCCAGCATTTT.